The 2 T cell receptor beta chains below come from one sample, sequenced in a study of blood T cell repertoires in COVID-19. The protocol was immunoSEQ multiplex PCR, while the TCRdb copy is restricted to in-frame clones and leaves out a portion. The profile covers over 300,000 clones, with more than 75% appearing a single time and 1.5% to 2% taken by the ten largest. Sequencing was carried out using peripheral blood. These receptors were collected from a woman aged 50 to 60 with acute or convalescent COVID-19.

Points on this clone: Other DNA sequences of this sample code for an identical CDR3. The chain is built from TRBV7-2 and TRBJ2-1, with unresolved D. Looked up from germline, CDR1 is SGHTA and CDR2 is FQGNSA. Between the trimmed V and J ends, which lost 3 bases and 0 bases, there was a span of 6 bases. This CDR3 comprises 14 residues. CDR3 DNA sequence: TGTGCCAGCAGCTTGTTGAGCTCCTACAATGAGCAGTTCTTC. This codes for CASSLLSSYNEQFF.

V usage is TRBV4-1 and J usage is TRBJ1-4; TRBD1 matches 8 bases. The CDR3 is 16 residues long. CDR1 MGHRA and CDR2 YSYEKL come from the germline V gene. Germline trimming cut 0 bases from V and 8 bases from J; bases unmatched to any gene: 8. The CDR3 DNA reads as TGCGCCAGCAGCCAAGAAAGGGGGACAGGAACCGAAAAACTGTTTTTT. Protein: CASSQERGTGTEKLFF.